These 24 T cell receptor beta chains came from one sample sequenced in a study of blood T cell repertoires in COVID-19. The assay was immunoSEQ multiplex PCR, and TCRdb's table has in-frame clones only and misses some. The sample has around 140,000 clones; about four fifths are singletons. Material for sequencing was peripheral blood. These receptors all come from a woman at least 80 years old with acute or convalescent COVID-19.

The chain links TRBV3-1 (or the pseudogene TRBV3-2) to TRBJ2-7, with no clear D. Trimming pared 1 base from V and 1 base from J, leaving 11 bases between. The germline V gene encodes CDR1 LGHDT and CDR2 YNNKEL (reference sequence). This CDR3 has 15 amino acids. CDR3 region: CASSQGAPRSYEQYF. The CDR3 DNA is TGTGCCAGCAGCCAAGGTGCACCGAGATCCTACGAGCAGTACTTC.

The rearrangement uses TRBV27 and TRBJ2-7; tentative D call: TRBD2 (6 bases). The CDR3 contains 14 residues. V dropped 2 bases and J dropped 2 bases, with 10 bases sitting between them. Germline V gives CDR1 MNHEY, CDR2 SMNVEV (reference sequence). DNA of the CDR3: TGTGCCAGCAGTTTAGGGGGGATTACCTACGAGCAGTACTTC. Translated, it gives CASSLGGITYEQYF.

This rearrangement joins TRBV7-2 to TRBJ2-1, with 10 bases identical to TRBD1. V shed 1 base, J shed 3 bases, and the junction held 3 bases outside the gene matches. Per the germline V gene, CDR1 is SGHTA and CDR2 is FQGNSA. The CDR3 sequence is 16 residues long. The CDR3, as DNA: TGTGCCAGCAGCTTAGAGGGACAGGGGAACTACAATGAGCAGTTCTTC. Amino acids: CASSLEGQGNYNEQFF.

The V gene is TRBV4-1, the J gene TRBJ2-1; 7 bases are shared with TRBD2. Losses at the gene ends were 6 bases for V and 0 bases for J; bases not matched to a gene: 2. There are 14 residues in the CDR3. CDR1 is MGHRA, CDR2 YSYEKL, per germline. The CDR3 loop is CASSGLDSYNEQFF. The CDR3 nucleotides read TGCGCCAGCAGTGGACTAGACTCCTACAATGAGCAGTTCTTC.

The rearrangement joins TRBV7-8 to TRBJ2-7, with D perhaps TRBD1 (6 bases). V dropped 5 bases and J dropped 0 bases, with 20 bases sitting between them. The CDR3 loop spans 17 amino acids. Germline loops: CDR1 SGHVS, CDR2 FQNEAQ. This CDR3 reads CASSPRAVTGFSYEQYF. The CDR3 bases are TGTGCCAGCAGCCCAAGGGCTGTCACAGGGTTCTCCTACGAGCAGTACTTC. The full variable domain, its missing parts supplied by reference TRBV7-8 and TRBJ2-7, is GAGVSQSPRYKVAKRGQDVALRCDPISGHVSLFWYQQALGQGPEFLTYFQNEAQLDKSGLPSDRFFAERPEGSVSTLKIQRTQQEDSAVYLCASSPRAVTGFSYEQYFGPGTRLTVT.

The rearrangement links TRBV6-6 to TRBJ1-1, with 8 bases lining up with TRBD1. The CDR3 is 15 residues long. V shed 6 bases and J 4 bases; nucleotides not matched to a gene: 10. Germline CDR1 MNHNY, CDR2 SVGAGI (reference sequence). CDR3 in DNA: TGTGCCAGCAGAGGACAGGGTGGGAGGGGCACTGAAGCTTTCTTT. It specifies CASRGQGGRGTEAFF.

The chain combines TRBV9 with TRBJ1-2, with 9 positions matching TRBD1. Germline CDR1 SGDLS, CDR2 YYNGEE. CDR3 length equals 15 residues. V gave up 3 bases and J gave up 8 bases; unmatched junction bases: 11. The CDR3 spells CASSAETGQGIGYTF. The CDR3 nucleotides read TGTGCCAGCAGCGCCGAGACAGGACAGGGGATCGGCTACACCTTC.

The chain employs TRBV6-4 and TRBJ1-2, with D maybe TRBD1 (6 bases). This CDR3 spans 14 amino acids. From germline, CDR1 is MRHNA and CDR2 SNTAGT. V lost 3 bases, J lost 9 bases, and 17 bases lay in between. CDR3 amino acids: CASSESPGASSYTF. The DNA of the CDR3 is TGTGCCAGCAGTGAGTCCCCAGGGGCCTCGAGCTACACCTTC.

This clone has just a few counts. This rearrangement joins TRBV5-1 to TRBJ1-1; TRBD1 agrees at 8 bases. Germline loops: CDR1 SGHRS, CDR2 YFSETQ. The length of the CDR3 is 16 residues. V lost 2 bases and J lost 4; bases outside the gene matches: 10. DNA for the CDR3: TGCGCCAGCAGCTTCGCTGGACAGGGAAGCTTCACTGAAGCTTTCTTT. Translating gives CASSFAGQGSFTEAFF.

The chain couples TRBV5-1 to TRBJ2-5, with TRBD2 matching over 10 bases. CDR1 is SGHRS and CDR2 is YFSETQ in the germline V gene. V dropped 1 base and J dropped 5; count of bases not matched to a gene: 17. The CDR3 is made up of 19 amino acids. This chain's CDR3 is CASSLFTTGTSAFRETQYF. In nucleotides, the CDR3 is TGCGCCAGCAGCTTGTTCACTACCGGGACTAGCGCCTTTCGGGAGACCCAGTACTTC.

Details on this clone: The same CDR3 arises from other DNA sequences in this sample as well. J is TRBJ2-1 and V is TRBV19; D remains unclear. The CDR3 sequence is 11 residues long. Trimming removed 4 bases from V and 4 bases from J, with 2 bases in between. The germline gives CDR1 LNHDA, CDR2 SQIVND (reference sequence). The CDR3 protein is CASSTYNEQFF. The DNA for the CDR3 is TGTGCCAGTAGTACTTACAATGAGCAGTTCTTC.

This chain connects TRBV7-2 to TRBJ1-1; 9 nucleotides match TRBD1. Germline V gene data show CDR1 as SGHTA and CDR2 as FQGNSA. The CDR3 extends over 19 amino acids. The trim removed 4 bases at V and 0 bases at J, leaving 15 bases unmatched. CDR3: CASSSKRPGQGTMNTEAFF. The CDR3 coding sequence is TGTGCCAGCAGCTCAAAGCGGCCGGGACAGGGAACCATGAACACTGAAGCTTTCTTT.

The chain carries TRBV11-2 and TRBJ2-2; 9 bases agree with TRBD2. With 5 bases clipped from V and 6 bases from J, the junction kept 7 bases outside the gene matches. The CDR3 contains 15 residues. Germline loops: CDR1 SGHAT, CDR2 FQNNGV. The chain's CDR3 is CASSPGLASSGELFF. The CDR3 DNA follows: TGTGCCAGCAGCCCCGGACTAGCGAGTTCCGGGGAGCTGTTTTTT. The full variable domain, with the rest looked up from reference TRBV11-2 and TRBJ2-2, is EAGVAQSPRYKIIEKRQSVAFWCNPISGHATLYWYQQILGQGPKLLIQFQNNGVVDDSQLPKDRFSAERLKGVDSTLKIQPAKLEDSAVYLCASSPGLASSGELFFGEGSRLTVL.

V usage is TRBV4-3 and J usage is TRBJ2-4; D ambiguous. Deletions cut 4 bases from V and 1 base from J, with 14 bases between. The CDR3 is made up of 16 amino acids. Germline V gene sequence: CDR1 LGHNA, CDR2 YSLEER. CDR3 nucleotides: TGCGCCAGCAGCCGTCCGGAGCGTAGGGCCAAAAACATTCAGTACTTC. It yields the protein CASSRPERRAKNIQYF.

This CDR3 is CAWSYDSSYNSPLHF. CDR3 nucleotides: TGTGCCTGGAGTTATGACAGCTCCTATAATTCACCCCTCCACTTT. This chain joins TRBV30 and TRBJ1-6; D might be TRBD1 (5 bases). Germline V CDR1 and CDR2: GTSNPN, SVGIG (reference sequence). Trimming left V 2 bases short and J 0 bases short, with 8 bases between. The CDR3 has 15 residues.

The chain employs TRBV27 and TRBJ1-1; D perhaps matches TRBD1 (5 bases). CDR3 length equals 16 residues. Trimming pared 2 bases from V and 2 bases from J, leaving 15 bases between. CDR1 is MNHEY and CDR2 is SMNVEV in the germline V gene (reference sequence). CDR3 in amino acids: CASSLPPDGGNTEAFF. The CDR3 nucleotides read TGTGCCAGCAGTTTACCGCCGGACGGGGGAAACACTGAAGCTTTCTTT.

The chain employs TRBV19 and TRBJ2-2; D not certain. The germline V gene encodes CDR1 LNHDA and CDR2 SQIVND (reference sequence). The CDR3 is made up of 14 amino acids. The germline V and J ends were trimmed by 2 bases and 4 bases, with 8 bases remaining between them. The CDR3 loop reads CASSINPGTGELFF. The CDR3 DNA reads as TGTGCCAGTAGTATAAACCCCGGCACCGGGGAGCTGTTTTTT. The full variable domain, with the rest looked up from reference TRBV19 and TRBJ2-2, is DGGITQSPKYLFRKEGQNVTLSCEQNLNHDAMYWYRQDPGQGLRLIYYSQIVNDFQKGDIAEGYSVSREKKESFPLTVTSAQKNPTAFYLCASSINPGTGELFFGEGSRLTVL.

This chain links TRBV6-5 with TRBJ1-4; 12 bases fit TRBD1. CDR3 length: 15 residues. V shed 6 bases and J 8 bases; nucleotides not matched to a gene: 7. Germline V gene data show CDR1 as MNHEY and CDR2 as SVGAGI. The DNA for the CDR3 is TGTGCCAGCAGCGCGGGACAGGGGGCTGGGGAAAAACTGTTTTTT. Protein sequence: CASSAGQGAGEKLFF.

The table lists this clone with a few counts. This chain uses TRBV2 with TRBJ2-1; TRBD1 matches at 7 bases. Unmatched junction bases numbered 7, after V lost 5 bases and J lost 12 bases. Looked up from germline, CDR1 is SNHLY and CDR2 is FYNNEI. This CDR3 comprises 12 residues. CDR3 protein: CASSQAGDRQFF. CDR3 coding DNA: TGTGCCAGCAGTCAGGCCGGGGACAGGCAGTTCTTC.

The rearrangement links TRBV2 to TRBJ1-3; 8 bases align to TRBD1. Germline loops: CDR1 SNHLY, CDR2 FYNNEI. This CDR3 region has 14 residues. V dropped 11 bases and J dropped 3; count of bases not matched to a gene: 9. Here the CDR3 reads CAGKDRVGGNTIYF. The CDR3 nucleotides read TGTGCCGGCAAGGACAGGGTCGGTGGAAACACCATATATTTT.

This chain uses TRBV9 with TRBJ2-2, with TRBD1 matching over 12 bases. Germline V gives CDR1 SGDLS, CDR2 YYNGEE. V was pared by 1 base and J by 5 bases, with 6 bases of the junction left unmatched. This CDR3 region has 17 residues. The DNA for the CDR3 is TGTGCCAGCAGCGTATCGGGACAGGGGGCGAGAACCGGGGAGCTGTTTTTT. Encoded protein: CASSVSGQGARTGELFF.

The genes are TRBV6-5 and TRBJ2-3; the match to TRBD2 covers 9 bases. The CDR3 loop spans 14 amino acids. With 8 bases clipped from V and 4 bases from J, the junction kept 7 bases outside the gene matches. Germline V gives CDR1 MNHEY, CDR2 SVGAGI. The CDR3 DNA is TGTGCCAGCCGTCGCGGGAGGGCATCAGATACGCAGTATTTT. This gives the protein CASRRGRASDTQYF.

V gene TRBV5-4 combines with J gene TRBJ1-2, with TRBD1 as a possible D gene (6 bases). Trimming removed 4 bases at V and 3 bases at J, with 13 bases between. Germline V CDR1 and CDR2: SGHNT, YYREEE (reference sequence). The CDR3 contains 14 residues. For the CDR3, the DNA is TGTGCCAGCAGCCCGAGGGGGTTGGACTATGGCTACACCTTC. Translation: CASSPRGLDYGYTF.

The chain uses TRBV21-1 and TRBJ1-6. TRBV21-1 is tagged as a pseudogene. This CDR3 contains 13 residues. The CDR3 nucleotides read TGTGCCAGCAGCACCCCTACCCGATGCACTCTCCACTTT. It codes for CASSTPTRCTLHF.